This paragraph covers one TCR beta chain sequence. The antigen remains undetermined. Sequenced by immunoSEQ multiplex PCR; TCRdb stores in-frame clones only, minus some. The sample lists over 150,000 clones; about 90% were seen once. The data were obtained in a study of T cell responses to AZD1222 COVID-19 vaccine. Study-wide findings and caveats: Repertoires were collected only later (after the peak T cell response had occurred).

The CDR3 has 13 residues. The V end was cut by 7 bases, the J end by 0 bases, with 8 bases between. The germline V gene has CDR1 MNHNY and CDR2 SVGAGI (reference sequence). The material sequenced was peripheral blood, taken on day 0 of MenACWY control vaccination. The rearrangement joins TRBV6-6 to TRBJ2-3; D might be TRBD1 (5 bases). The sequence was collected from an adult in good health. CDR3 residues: CASTAGSTDTQYF. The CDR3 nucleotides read TGTGCCAGCACGGCAGGGAGCACAGATACGCAGTATTTT.